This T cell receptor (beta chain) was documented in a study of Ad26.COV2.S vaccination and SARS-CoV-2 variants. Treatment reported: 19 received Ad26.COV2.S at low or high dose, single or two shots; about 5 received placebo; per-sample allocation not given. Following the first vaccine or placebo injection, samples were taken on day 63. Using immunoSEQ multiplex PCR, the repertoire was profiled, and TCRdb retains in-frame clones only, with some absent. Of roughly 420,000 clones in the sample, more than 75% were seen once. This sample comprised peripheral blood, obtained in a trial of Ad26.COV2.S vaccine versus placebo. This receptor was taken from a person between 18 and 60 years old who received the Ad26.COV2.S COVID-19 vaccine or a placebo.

The CDR3 protein is CASSQGSNTEAFF. CDR3 DNA sequence: TGTGCCAGCAGCCAAGGGTCGAACACTGAAGCTTTCTTT. The chain is built from TRBV3-1 (or the pseudogene TRBV3-2) and TRBJ1-1, with no clear D. Trimming pared 1 base from V and 1 base from J, leaving 4 bases between. Germline CDR1 is LGHDT and CDR2 is YNNKEL (reference sequence). The length of the CDR3 is 13 residues.